This T cell receptor (beta chain) was identified during a study of cytomegalovirus exposure and HLA in healthy donors. The PCR had 60 Vbeta and 13 Jbeta primers. Sequencing was performed with immunoSEQ multiplex PCR; in TCRdb, only in-frame clones are kept and a portion is missing. The table gives tens of thousands of clones; the top ten clones make up about 2.5% of it. The study, taken as a whole, reports: The authors later linked a missense DCLRE1C variant to TCR beta V- and J-gene trimming.

Trimming removed 0 bases from V and 4 bases from J; junction bases left unmatched: 0. The CDR3 contains 14 residues. The germline CDR1 and CDR2 sequences are SGDLS and YYNGEE. As concerns this clone: The antigen is unknown.

The specimen sequenced was PBMCs. The sequence came from a female donor in good health and CMV-seronegative. The chain carries TRBV9 and TRBJ1-2, with 10 bases fitting TRBD1. The CDR3 coding sequence is TGTGCCAGCAGCGTAGGACAGGGGGCCTATGGCTACACCTTC. It specifies CASSVGQGAYGYTF.